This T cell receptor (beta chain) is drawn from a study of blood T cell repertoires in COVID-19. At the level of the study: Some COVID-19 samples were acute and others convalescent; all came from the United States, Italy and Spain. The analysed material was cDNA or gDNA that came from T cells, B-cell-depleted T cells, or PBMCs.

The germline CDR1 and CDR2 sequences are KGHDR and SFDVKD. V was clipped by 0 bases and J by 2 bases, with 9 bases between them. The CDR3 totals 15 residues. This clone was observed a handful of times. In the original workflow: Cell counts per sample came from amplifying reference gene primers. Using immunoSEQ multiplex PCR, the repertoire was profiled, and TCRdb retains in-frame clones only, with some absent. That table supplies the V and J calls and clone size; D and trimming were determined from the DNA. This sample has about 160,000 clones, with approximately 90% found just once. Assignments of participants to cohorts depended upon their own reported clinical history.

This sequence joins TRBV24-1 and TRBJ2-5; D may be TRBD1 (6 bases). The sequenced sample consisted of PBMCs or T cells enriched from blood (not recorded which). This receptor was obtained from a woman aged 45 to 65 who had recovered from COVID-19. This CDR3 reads CATSDLQGGQETQYF. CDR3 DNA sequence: TGTGCCACCAGTGATTTGCAAGGGGGACAAGAGACCCAGTACTTC.